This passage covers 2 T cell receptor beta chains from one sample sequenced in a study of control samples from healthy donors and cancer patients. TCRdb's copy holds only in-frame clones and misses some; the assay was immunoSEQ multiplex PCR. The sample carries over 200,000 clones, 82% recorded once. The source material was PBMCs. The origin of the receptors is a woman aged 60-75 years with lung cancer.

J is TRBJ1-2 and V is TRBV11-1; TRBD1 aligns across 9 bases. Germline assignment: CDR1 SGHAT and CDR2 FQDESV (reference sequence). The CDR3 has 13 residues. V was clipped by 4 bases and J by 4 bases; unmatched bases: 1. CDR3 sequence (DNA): TGTGCCAGCAGCTGGGGACAGGGCTATGGCTACACCTTC. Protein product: CASSWGQGYGYTF.

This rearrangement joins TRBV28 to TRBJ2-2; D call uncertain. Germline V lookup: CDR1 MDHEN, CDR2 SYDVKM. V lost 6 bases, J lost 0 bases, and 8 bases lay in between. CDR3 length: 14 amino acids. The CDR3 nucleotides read TGTGCCAGCAGGGAACAGTCGAACACCGGGGAGCTGTTTTTT. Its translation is CASREQSNTGELFF. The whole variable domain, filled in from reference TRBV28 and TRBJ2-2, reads DVKVTQSSRYLVKRTGEKVFLECVQDMDHENMFWYRQDPGLGLRLIYFSYDVKMKEKGDIPEGYSVSREKKERFSLILESASTNQTSMYLCASREQSNTGELFFGEGSRLTVL.